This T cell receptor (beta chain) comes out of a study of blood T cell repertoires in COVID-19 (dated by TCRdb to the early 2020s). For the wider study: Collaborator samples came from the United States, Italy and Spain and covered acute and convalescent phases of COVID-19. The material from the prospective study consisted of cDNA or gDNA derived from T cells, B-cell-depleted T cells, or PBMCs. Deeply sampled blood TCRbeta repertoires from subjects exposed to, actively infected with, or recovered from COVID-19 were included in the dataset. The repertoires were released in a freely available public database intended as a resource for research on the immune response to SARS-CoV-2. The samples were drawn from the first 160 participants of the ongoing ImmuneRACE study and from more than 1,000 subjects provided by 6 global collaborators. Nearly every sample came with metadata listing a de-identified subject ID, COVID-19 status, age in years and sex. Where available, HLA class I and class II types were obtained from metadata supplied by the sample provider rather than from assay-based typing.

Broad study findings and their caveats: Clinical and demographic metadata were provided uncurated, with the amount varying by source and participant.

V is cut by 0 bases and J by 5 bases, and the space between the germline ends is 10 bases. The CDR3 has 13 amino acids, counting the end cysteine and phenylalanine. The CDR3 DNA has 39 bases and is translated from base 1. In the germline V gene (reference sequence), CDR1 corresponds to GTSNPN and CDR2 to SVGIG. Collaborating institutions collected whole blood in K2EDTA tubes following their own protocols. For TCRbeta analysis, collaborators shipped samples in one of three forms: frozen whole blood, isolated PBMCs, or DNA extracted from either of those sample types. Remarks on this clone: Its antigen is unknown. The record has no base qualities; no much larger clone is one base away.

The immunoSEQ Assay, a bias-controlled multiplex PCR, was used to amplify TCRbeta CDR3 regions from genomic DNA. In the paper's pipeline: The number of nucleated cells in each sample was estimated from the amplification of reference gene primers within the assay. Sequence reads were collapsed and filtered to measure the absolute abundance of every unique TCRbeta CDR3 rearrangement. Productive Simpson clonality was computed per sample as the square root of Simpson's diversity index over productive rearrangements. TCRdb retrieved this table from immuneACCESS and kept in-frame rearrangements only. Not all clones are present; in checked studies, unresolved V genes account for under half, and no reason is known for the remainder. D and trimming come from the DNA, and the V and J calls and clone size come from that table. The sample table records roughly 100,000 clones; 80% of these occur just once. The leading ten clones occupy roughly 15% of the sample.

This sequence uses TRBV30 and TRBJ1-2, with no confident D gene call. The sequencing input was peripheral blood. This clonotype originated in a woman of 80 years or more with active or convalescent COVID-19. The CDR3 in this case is CAWSVPLGYGYTF. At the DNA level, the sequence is TGTGCCTGGAGTGTACCCCTCGGTTATGGCTACACCTTC.